This T cell receptor beta chain was sequenced for a study of long-term antiretroviral therapy in people with HIV (dated by TCRdb to between 2021 and 2024). Concerning the study at large: The earliest samples were collected approximately a decade before the 2015 WHO recommendation for immediate ART, a period when ART was typically delayed until CD4 counts fell. From over 25 adults with confirmed HIV infection, the cohort provided 150 to 200 cryopreserved PBMC samples, gathered serially across a mean of about 6 years (range 1-12). Eleven of the 30 participants with HIV were female. Whether ART initiation and durable HIV suppression were associated with changes in peripheral blood TRB repertoire composition and diversity was tested in a retrospective serial study. No cross-contamination during QIAcube processing turned up in test extractions that ran a monoclonal T-cell line alongside 30 to 40 polyclonal samples.

Inclusion was restricted to participants for whom at least one PBMC sample before ART initiation and at least two post-ART samples were available. All participants with HIV were treated in the United States of America. Cryopreserved samples of about 0.95-11 million PBMC were thawed and washed before DNA extraction. At the time of the earliest PBMC sample, participants with HIV were aged between about 23 and 54 years. PBMC samples from each participant spanned 1-4 timepoints before ART initiation and 2-8 timepoints after ART initiation, with a median of 7 samples. For every participant, serial HIV viral load, CD4+ T-cell count, ART history and demographic data were obtained. Using a Qiagen kit on a QIAcube, genomic DNA was extracted from unsorted PBMC, with samples processed in batches of 12. V is cut by 3 bases and J by 5 bases, and the space between the germline ends is 22 bases. From its cysteine to its phenylalanine, the CDR3 spans 17 amino acids. The retained sequence is limited to the CDR3, 51 bases, with the frame set at the first base. From a lookup of the germline V gene, CDR1 and CDR2 are SGHDN and FVKESK.

In regard to this clone: Its antigen target is currently unknown. Base qualities were left out, and no much larger clone turns up one base away.

Sequencing of the TRB variable region was done with the immunoSEQ hsTCRB v3.0 assay at survey level resolution. The targeted TRB sequencing depth was about 40,000-55,000 T-cell genomes per sample. Pooled TRB libraries were sequenced on an Illumina MiSeq with a v3 150-cycle kit. On the authors' methods: Repertoire analysis ran in R within a reproducible Nextflow workflow covering QC, data transformation and analysis. LymphoSeq2, an R package for exploring AIRR-Seq data, was used to implement custom analyses. A handful of samples yielding fewer than 5000 total TRB sequences were excluded, leaving 150 to 200 analyzed HIV repertoires. Of the approximately 190 retained HIV repertoires, 55 to 60 were collected before and 120 to 140 after ART initiation. Repertoires were downsampled to 5000 TRB nucleotide sequences, with summary statistics averaged over 100 downsampling iterations. TRB sequences were retained for analysis only if CDR3 regions of at least seven amino acids were present. Diversity was measured with a Shannon entropy-derived clonality score and the Gini coefficient. In the repertoire networks, any two of the top 5000 CDR3 amino acid sequences were linked whenever the two sequences differed by an edit distance of one. For TRB CDR3 amino acid sequences, antigen specificity groups and MHC restriction were predicted with GLIPH2. Known CMV, EBV, HIV or tissue antigen associations were flagged by matching CDR3 amino acid sequences against VDJdb and McPAS-TCR. Pre-ART, post-ART and control groups were compared with Wilcoxon signed-rank tests and Holm-Bonferroni correction. The source is immuneACCESS, and TCRdb retained only in-frame sequences with V and J called. Part of the clones is not carried over; for the studies checked, unresolved V genes explain less than half of this, and the remainder is unexplained. That table supplies the V and J calls and clone size; D and trimming were determined from the DNA. The sample table holds fewer than 40,000 clones, of which more than 70% were seen once. The biggest ten clones account for 4.5% to 7% of the sample.

The full study reports these points: A significant increase in TRB diversity was found to be associated with ART initiation, although TRB diversity was observed to remain significantly below that of transplant donor controls even after long-term ART. No data were available on ART adherence, viral resistance or therapy changes, limiting inferences about post-ART repertoire changes. Because pre-ART samples had limited cell numbers, profiling was done on unsorted PBMC rather than on sorted CD4+ and CD8+ T cells. Limited PBMC availability meant only the TCR beta chain was sequenced, without alpha chain pairing. The samples were dated from about 2004 to 2017, and the ART regimens that were used may be less effective than current ART regimens. CDR3 length ranges in HIV repertoires were narrower than in controls, and network structure suggested an antigen-experienced repertoire with only a slight naive shift after ART. Expanded TRB clones identified before ART initiation dominated the repertoire at all time points, although this dominance fluctuated and declined in many PLHIV after ART.

The chain was built from TRBV14 and TRBJ1-2; TRBD1 is a possible D gene, resting on 6 matching bases. Specimen: unsorted PBMCs, collected 3.1 years after starting antiretroviral therapy. The receptor's source is a woman aged 45-59 years with HIV. The DNA is as follows: TGTGCCAGCAGCCAGGACAGCTCGACGTTCTACCCGTATGGCTACACCTTC. This yields the protein CASSQDSSTFYPYGYTF.